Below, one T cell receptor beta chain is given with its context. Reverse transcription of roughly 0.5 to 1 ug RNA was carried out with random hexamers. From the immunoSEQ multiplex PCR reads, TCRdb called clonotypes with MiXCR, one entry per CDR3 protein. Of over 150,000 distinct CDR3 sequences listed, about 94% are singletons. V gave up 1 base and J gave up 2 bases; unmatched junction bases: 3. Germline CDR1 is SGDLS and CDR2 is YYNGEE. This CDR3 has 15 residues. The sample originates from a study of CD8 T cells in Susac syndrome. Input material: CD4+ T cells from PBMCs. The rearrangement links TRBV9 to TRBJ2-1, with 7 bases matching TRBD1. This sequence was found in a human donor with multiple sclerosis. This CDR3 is CASSVMGQTYNEQFF. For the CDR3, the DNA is TGTGCCAGCAGCGTAATGGGACAGACCTACAATGAGCAGTTCTTC.